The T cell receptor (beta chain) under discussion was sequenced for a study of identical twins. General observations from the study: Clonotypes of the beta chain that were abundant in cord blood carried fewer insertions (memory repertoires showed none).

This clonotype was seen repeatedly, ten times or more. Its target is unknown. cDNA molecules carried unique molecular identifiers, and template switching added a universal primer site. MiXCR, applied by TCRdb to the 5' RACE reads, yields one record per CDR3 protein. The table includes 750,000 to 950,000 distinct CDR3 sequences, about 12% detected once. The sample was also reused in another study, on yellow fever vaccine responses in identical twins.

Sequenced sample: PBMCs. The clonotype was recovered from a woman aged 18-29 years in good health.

CDR3 loop: CASTLEVRGGELFF. The CDR3 DNA sequence: TGTGCCAGCACCCTAGAGGTTCGGGGCGGGGAGCTGTTTTTT. The J gene is TRBJ2-2, the V gene TRBV12-3 or TRBV12-4, with D perhaps matching TRBD2 (5 bases). V was clipped by 7 bases and J by 7 bases, with 16 bases between them. The CDR3 has 14 amino acids.